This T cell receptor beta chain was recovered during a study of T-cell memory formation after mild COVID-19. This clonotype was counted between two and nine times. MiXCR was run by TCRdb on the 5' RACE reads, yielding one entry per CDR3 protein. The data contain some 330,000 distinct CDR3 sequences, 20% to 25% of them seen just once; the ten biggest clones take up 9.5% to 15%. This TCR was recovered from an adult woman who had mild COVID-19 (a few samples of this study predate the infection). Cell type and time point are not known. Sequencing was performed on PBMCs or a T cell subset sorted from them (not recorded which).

In nucleotides, the CDR3 is TGTGCCAGCAGTCCAATATTCGGACAGGGGGCGTCTCACTATGGCTACACCTTC. Its translation is CASSPIFGQGASHYGYTF. The chain has TRBV12-3 or TRBV12-4 and TRBJ1-2; 11 bases agree with TRBD1. J gave up 3 bases and V 5 bases, and 14 bases lay outside the gene matches. The CDR3 sequence is 18 residues long.